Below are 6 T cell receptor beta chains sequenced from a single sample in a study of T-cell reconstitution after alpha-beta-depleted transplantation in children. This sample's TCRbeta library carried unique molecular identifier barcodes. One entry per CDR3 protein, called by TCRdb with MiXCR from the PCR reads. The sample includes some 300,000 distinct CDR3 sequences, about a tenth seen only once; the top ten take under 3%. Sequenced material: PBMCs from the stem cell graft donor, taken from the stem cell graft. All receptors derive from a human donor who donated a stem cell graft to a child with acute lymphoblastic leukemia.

CDR3 bases: TGTGCGGGGGCCAGGGGGACAACTGGAAACACCATATATTTT. It specifies CAGARGTTGNTIYF. V is TRBV12-3 or TRBV12-4 and J is TRBJ1-3; TRBD1 agrees at 7 bases. The CDR3 contains 14 residues.

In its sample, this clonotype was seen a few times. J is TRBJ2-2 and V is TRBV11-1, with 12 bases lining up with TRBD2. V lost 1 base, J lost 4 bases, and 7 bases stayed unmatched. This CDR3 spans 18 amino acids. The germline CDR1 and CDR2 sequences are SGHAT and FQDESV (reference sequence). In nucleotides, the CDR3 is TGTGCCAGCAGCTTAGGCCTAGCGGGAGGGCCGAGCACCGGGGAGCTGTTTTTT. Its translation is CASSLGLAGGPSTGELFF. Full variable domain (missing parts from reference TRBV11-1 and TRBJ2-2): EAEVAQSPRYKITEKSQAVAFWCDPISGHATLYWYRQILGQGPELLVQFQDESVVDDSQLPKDRFSAERLKGVDSTLKIQPAELGDSAMYLCASSLGLAGGPSTGELFFGEGSRLTVL.

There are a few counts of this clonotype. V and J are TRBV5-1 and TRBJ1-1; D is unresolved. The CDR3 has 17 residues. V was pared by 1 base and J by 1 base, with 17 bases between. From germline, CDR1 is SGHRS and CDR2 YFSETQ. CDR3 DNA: TGCGCCAGCAGCTTGTCTGGTCCCTTGACCTGGAACACTGAAGCTTTCTTT. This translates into CASSLSGPLTWNTEAFF.

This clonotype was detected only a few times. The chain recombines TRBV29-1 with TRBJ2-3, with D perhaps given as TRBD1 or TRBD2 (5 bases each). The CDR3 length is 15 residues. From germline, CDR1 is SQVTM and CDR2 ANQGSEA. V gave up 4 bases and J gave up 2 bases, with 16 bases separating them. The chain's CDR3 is CSVVWGFPFTDTQYF. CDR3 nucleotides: TGCAGCGTTGTGTGGGGGTTTCCCTTCACAGATACGCAGTATTTT.

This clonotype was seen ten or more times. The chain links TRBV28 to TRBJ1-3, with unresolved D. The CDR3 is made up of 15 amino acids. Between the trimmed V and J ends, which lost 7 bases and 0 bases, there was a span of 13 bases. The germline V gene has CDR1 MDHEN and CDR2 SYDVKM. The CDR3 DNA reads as TGTGCCAGCAATGAGGCAGGCCGCTCTGGAAACACCATATATTTT. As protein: CASNEAGRSGNTIYF.

This CDR3 is CASAGTGLNYGYTF. CDR3 bases: TGTGCCAGCGCCGGGACAGGCCTTAACTATGGCTACACCTTC. The chain joins TRBV12-3 or TRBV12-4 to TRBJ1-2, with 8 bases aligning to TRBD1. Losses at the gene ends were 8 bases for V and 1 base for J; bases not matched to a gene: 6. The CDR3 loop spans 14 amino acids.